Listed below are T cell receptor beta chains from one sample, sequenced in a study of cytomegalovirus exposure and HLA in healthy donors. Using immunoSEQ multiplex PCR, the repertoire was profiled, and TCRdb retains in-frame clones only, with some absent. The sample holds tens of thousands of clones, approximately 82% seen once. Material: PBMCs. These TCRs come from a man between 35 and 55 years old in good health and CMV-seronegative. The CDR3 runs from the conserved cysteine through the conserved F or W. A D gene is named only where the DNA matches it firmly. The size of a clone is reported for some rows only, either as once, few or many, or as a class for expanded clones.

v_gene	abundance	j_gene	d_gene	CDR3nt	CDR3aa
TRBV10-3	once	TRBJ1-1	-	TGTGCCATCAGTGAACAGCCGGGGAATCCAGCTTTCTTT	CAISEQPGNPAFF
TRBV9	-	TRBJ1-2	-	TGTGCCAGCAGCGTAGGTGGCAGGGTCTCGTCTGGCTACACCTTC	CASSVGGRVSSGYTF
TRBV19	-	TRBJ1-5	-	TGTGCCAGTAGTATTTGGGCGGGAATGGGAGGCAATCAGCCCCAGCATTTT	CASSIWAGMGGNQPQHF
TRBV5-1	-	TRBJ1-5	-	TGCGCCAGCAGCTTGGCGGGTAATCAGCCCCAGCATTTT	CASSLAGNQPQHF
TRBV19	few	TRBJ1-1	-	TGTGCCAGTAAAAGGCGGGGTGGTCAGAACACTGAAGCTTTCTTT	CASKRRGGQNTEAFF
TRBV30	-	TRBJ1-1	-	TGTGCCTGCCCCCGCGGGGCAGTGGCAACTGAAGCTTTCTTT	CACPRGAVATEAFF
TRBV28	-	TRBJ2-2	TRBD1	TGTGCCAGCAGTCACCGGAAATGGGGACAGGGGGCGAGCACCGGGGAGCTGTTTTTT	CASSHRKWGQGASTGELFF
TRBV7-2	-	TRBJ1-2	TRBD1	TGTGCCAGCAGCGCCACATCAGGGGGTGGCTACACCTTC	CASSATSGGGYTF
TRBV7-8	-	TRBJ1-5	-	TGTGCCAGCAGCGGGAGGGTGGGGAATCAGCCCCAGCATTTT	CASSGRVGNQPQHF
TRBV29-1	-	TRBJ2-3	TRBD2	TGCAGCGTGAAACCAATAGCGGGAGGGCACACAGATACGCAGTATTTT	CSVKPIAGGHTDTQYF
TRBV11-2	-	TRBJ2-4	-	TGTGCCAGCAGCTTAGGACAAAACGTGGACATTCAGTACTTC	CASSLGQNVDIQYF
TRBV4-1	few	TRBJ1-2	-	TGCGCCAGCAGCCAAGCGGGAGGTATGGATGGCTACACCTTC	CASSQAGGMDGYTF
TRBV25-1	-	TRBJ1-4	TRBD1	TGTGCCAGCAGTTCTACGGACAGGGGCTTTCGTCGTGAAAAACTGTTTTTT	CASSSTDRGFRREKLFF
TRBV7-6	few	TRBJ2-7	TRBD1	TGTGCCAGCAGCTTAGCGCTTGGGACAGGGGGCCACGAGCAGTACTTC	CASSLALGTGGHEQYF
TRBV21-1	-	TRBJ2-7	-	TGTGCCAGCAGCAATCCCACCCCTTCGGGTTGGTACGAGCAGTACTTC	CASSNPTPSGWYEQYF
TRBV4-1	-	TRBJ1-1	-	TGCGCCAGCAGCCAAGATGCACTCCCCCAAGTTAACACTGAAGCTTTCTTT	CASSQDALPQVNTEAFF
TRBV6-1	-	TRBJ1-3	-	TGTGCCACAACTAGGACGGGGACTGGAAACACCATATATTTT	CATTRTGTGNTIYF
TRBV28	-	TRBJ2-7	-	TGTGCCAGCAGTCCCTTTTGGCGCCCGGGTCCTAGGAATTACGAGCAGTACTTC	CASSPFWRPGPRNYEQYF
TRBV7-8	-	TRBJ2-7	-	TGTGCCAGCAGCCCCCGTGGGAGAGCGGACGAGCAGTACTTC	CASSPRGRADEQYF